Ten or more counts support the clone carrying this T cell receptor beta chain. The CDR3 contains 14 residues. The ends lost 5 bases at V and 5 bases at J; junction bases unmatched: 6. Germline CDR1 reads SGDLS; CDR2 reads YYNGEE. Amplified TCR beta CDR3 regions derived from RNA transcripts. With the HTBI primer set, the TCR CDR3 went through a first round of RT-PCR. TCRdb recomputed calls from the multiplex PCR reads with MiXCR, one row per CDR3 protein. This sample has approximately 430,000 distinct CDR3 sequences; about a sixth occur once, and the top ten carry about 7.7%. The entry originates in a study of T cells in Graves' hyperthyroidism and ophthalmopathy.

The material sequenced was blood. This rearrangement joins TRBV9 to TRBJ2-1; 8 bases align to TRBD2. The receptor comes from a woman aged 18-29 years with Graves' hyperthyroidism. The CDR3 sequence: CASRSGGANNEQFF. The DNA of the CDR3 is TGTGCCAGCAGGTCGGGGGGGGCAAACAATGAGCAGTTCTTC. The variable domain in full, completed from reference TRBV9 and TRBJ2-1, reads DSGVTQTPKHLITATGQRVTLRCSPRSGDLSVYWYQQSLDQGLQFLIQYYNGEERAKGNILERFSAQQFPDLHSELNLSSLELGDSALYFCASRSGGANNEQFFGPGTRLTVL.